This TCR beta chain derives from a study of cytomegalovirus exposure and HLA in healthy donors. The study ran its PCR with 60 Vbeta and 13 Jbeta primers. TCRdb keeps only in-frame clones here, not all; method: immunoSEQ multiplex PCR. The sample shows over 150,000 clones, 75% to 85% of them seen only once. The CDR3 covers 13 residues. V was pared by 5 bases and J by 4 bases, with 3 bases of the junction left unmatched. Germline V gene lookup returns CDR1 MNHNS and CDR2 SASEGT. The chain joins TRBV6-1 to TRBJ1-2; TRBD1 aligns across 8 bases. The sequence was collected from a woman between 50 and 59 years old in good health and CMV-seronegative. Specimen: PBMCs. The CDR3 DNA reads as TGTGCCAGCAGTCGGACAGGGCCCTATGGCTACACCTTC. Its translation is CASSRTGPYGYTF.